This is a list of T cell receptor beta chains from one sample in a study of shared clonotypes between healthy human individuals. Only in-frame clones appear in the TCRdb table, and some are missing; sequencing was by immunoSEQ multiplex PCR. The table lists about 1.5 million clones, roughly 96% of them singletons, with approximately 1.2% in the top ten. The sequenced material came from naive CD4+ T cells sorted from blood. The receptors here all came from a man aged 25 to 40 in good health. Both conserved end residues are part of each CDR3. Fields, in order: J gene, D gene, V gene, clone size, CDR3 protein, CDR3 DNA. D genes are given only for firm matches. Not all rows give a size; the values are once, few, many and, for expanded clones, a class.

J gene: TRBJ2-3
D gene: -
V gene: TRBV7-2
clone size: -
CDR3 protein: CASIPFGGGSTDTQYF
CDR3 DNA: TGTGCCAGCATCCCCTTCGGGGGTGGAAGCACAGATACGCAGTATTTT

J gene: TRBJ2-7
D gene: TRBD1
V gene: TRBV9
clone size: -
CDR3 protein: CASSKRPGQGSSYEQYF
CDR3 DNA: TGTGCCAGCAGCAAAAGACCGGGACAGGGGAGCTCCTACGAGCAGTACTTC

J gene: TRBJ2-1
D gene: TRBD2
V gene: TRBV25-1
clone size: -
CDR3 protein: CASSRTSGRADEQFF
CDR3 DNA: TGTGCCAGCAGCCGGACTAGCGGGAGGGCCGATGAGCAGTTCTTC

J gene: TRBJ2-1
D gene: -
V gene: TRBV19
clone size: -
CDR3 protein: CASSDPGREQFF
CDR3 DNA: TGTGCCAGTAGTGATCCGGGGCGGGAGCAGTTCTTC

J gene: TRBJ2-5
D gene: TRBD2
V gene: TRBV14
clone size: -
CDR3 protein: CASSPRTSGIPAAQETQYF
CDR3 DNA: TGTGCCAGCAGCCCACGGACTAGCGGGATCCCTGCAGCACAAGAGACCCAGTACTTC

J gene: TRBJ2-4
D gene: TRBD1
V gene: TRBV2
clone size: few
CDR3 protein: CASSAGQGVQNIQYF
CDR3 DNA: TGTGCCAGCAGTGCGGGACAGGGTGTCCAAAACATTCAGTACTTC

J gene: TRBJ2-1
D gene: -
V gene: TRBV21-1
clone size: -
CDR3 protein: CASSQELACPRSYNEQFF
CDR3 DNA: TGTGCCAGCAGCCAGGAGCTAGCGTGCCCAAGGTCCTACAATGAGCAGTTCTTC

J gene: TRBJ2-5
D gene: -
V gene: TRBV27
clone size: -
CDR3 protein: CASSPHSIGQETQYF
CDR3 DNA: TGTGCCAGCAGTCCCCACAGTATAGGGCAAGAGACCCAGTACTTC

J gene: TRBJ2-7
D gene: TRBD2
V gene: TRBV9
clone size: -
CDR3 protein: CASSGGYGGSSYEQYF
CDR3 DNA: TGTGCCAGCAGCGGTGGGTACGGCGGGAGCTCCTACGAGCAGTACTTC

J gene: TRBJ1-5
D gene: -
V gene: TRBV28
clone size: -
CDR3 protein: CASSLIPFGDKRDQPQHF
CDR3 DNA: TGTGCCAGCAGTTTAATCCCCTTCGGGGACAAGAGAGATCAGCCCCAGCATTTT

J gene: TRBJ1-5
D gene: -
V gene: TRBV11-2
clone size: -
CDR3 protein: CASSLYDGNQPQHF
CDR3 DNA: TGTGCCAGCAGCTTATACGATGGTAATCAGCCCCAGCATTTT

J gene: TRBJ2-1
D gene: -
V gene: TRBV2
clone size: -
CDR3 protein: CASSWGSGNNEQFF
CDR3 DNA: TGTGCCAGCTCTTGGGGGAGCGGAAACAATGAGCAGTTCTTC

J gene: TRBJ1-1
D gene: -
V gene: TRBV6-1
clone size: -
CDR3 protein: CASSEARVVGEAFF
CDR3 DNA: TGTGCCAGCAGTGAAGCTAGGGTTGTTGGTGAAGCTTTCTTT

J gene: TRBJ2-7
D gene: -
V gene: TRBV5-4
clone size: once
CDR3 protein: CASSFPQNYEQYF
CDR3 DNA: TGTGCCAGCAGCTTCCCCCAGAATTACGAGCAGTACTTC

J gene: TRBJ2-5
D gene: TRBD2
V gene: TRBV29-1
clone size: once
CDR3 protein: CSVTHPGTSGRETQYF
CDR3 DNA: TGCAGCGTTACGCACCCGGGGACTAGCGGGAGAGAGACCCAGTACTTC

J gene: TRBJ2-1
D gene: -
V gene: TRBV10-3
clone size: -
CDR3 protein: CAISRGGTIYNEQFF
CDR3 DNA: TGTGCCATCAGTCGAGGGGGGACTATCTACAATGAGCAGTTCTTC

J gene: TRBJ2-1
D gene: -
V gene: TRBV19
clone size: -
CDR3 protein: CASTRRAAGSSYNEQFF
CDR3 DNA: TGTGCCAGTACCCGAAGGGCAGCGGGTAGCTCCTACAATGAGCAGTTCTTC

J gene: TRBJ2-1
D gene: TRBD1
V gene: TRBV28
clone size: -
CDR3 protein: CASNLGRGLINEQFF
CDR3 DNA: TGTGCCAGCAACCTCGGTAGGGGGCTTATCAATGAGCAGTTCTTC

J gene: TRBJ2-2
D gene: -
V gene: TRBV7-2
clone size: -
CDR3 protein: CASSLGVRRANTGELFF
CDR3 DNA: TGTGCCAGCAGTTTAGGGGTCCGGAGGGCGAACACCGGGGAGCTGTTTTTT

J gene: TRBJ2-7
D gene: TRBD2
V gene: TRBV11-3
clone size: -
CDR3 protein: CASSRTSGSLHEQYF
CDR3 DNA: TGTGCCAGCAGCCGGACTAGCGGGAGTTTGCACGAGCAGTACTTC

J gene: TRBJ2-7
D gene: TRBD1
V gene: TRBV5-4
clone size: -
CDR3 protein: CASAGGTGGYYEQYF
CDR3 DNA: TGTGCCAGCGCCGGGGGGACAGGGGGATACTACGAGCAGTACTTC

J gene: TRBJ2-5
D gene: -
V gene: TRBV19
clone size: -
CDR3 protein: CASSSYGLQETQYF
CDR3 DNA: TGTGCCAGTAGTTCGTACGGGTTACAAGAGACCCAGTACTTC

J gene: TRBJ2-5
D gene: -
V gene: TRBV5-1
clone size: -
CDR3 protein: CASSAGLLSPSYQETQYF
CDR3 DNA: TGCGCCAGCAGCGCGGGTTTACTTTCCCCCTCGTACCAAGAGACCCAGTACTTC